This entry lists 14 T cell receptor beta chains sequenced from one sample in a study of OX40 agonist ivuxolimab in advanced cancers. Using immunoSEQ multiplex PCR, the repertoire was profiled, and TCRdb retains in-frame clones only, with some absent. The data show 45,000 to 65,000 clones, about four fifths seen once. The specimen was CD4+ or CD8+ T cells sorted from blood, collected in a trial of the OX40 agonist ivuxolimab. The receptors here all came from an adult with an advanced solid tumor such as melanoma, head and neck, liver or kidney cancer.

This chain connects TRBV7-9 to TRBJ1-5, with 9 bases fitting TRBD1. The V and J ends lost 5 bases and 3 bases, in that order; junction bases with no gene match: 8. CDR1 and CDR2 from the germline V gene are SEHNR and FQNEAQ (reference sequence). This CDR3 is built from 16 residues. CDR3 sequence: CASSPGQGTANQPQHF. The CDR3 nucleotides read TGTGCCAGCAGCCCCGGACAGGGGACGGCCAATCAGCCCCAGCATTTT.

The chain uses TRBV7-2 and TRBJ1-4; D possibly corresponds to TRBD1 (5 bases). The length of the CDR3 is 15 residues. Trimming cost V 6 bases and J 2 bases, with 13 bases left between them. The germline CDR1 and CDR2 sequences are SGHTA and FQGNSA. CDR3: CASSREGRTNEKLFF. Here the CDR3 DNA reads TGTGCCAGCAGTCGCGAGGGGCGGACTAATGAAAAACTGTTTTTT.

This chain links TRBV6-1 with TRBJ2-3, with TRBD1 as a possible D gene (6 bases). Germline lookup yields CDR1 MNHNS and CDR2 SASEGT. V was shortened by 2 bases and J by 0 bases, with 15 bases between the two germline ends. CDR3 length: 17 residues. In nucleotides, the CDR3 is TGTGCCAGCAGTGAAAAAATCGGGACAATGAGCACAGATACGCAGTATTTT. It yields the protein CASSEKIGTMSTDTQYF.

The chain couples TRBV7-9 to TRBJ2-3; D is unclear. V dropped 5 bases and J dropped 4 bases, with 7 bases sitting between them. Germline CDR1 is SEHNR and CDR2 is FQNEAQ (reference sequence). This CDR3 comprises 12 residues. The CDR3 sequence is CASSPWADTQYF. CDR3 nucleotides: TGTGCCAGCAGCCCGTGGGCAGATACGCAGTATTTT.

This chain uses TRBV4-2 with TRBJ2-7; D call uncertain. The V and J ends lost 0 bases and 2 bases respectively, with 11 bases between them. The germline gives CDR1 LGHNA, CDR2 YNFKEQ. The length of the CDR3 is 15 residues. In DNA form, the CDR3 reads TGTGCCAGCAGCCAAGAGGTTCGGTTGACCTACGAGCAGTACTTC. Its protein product is CASSQEVRLTYEQYF.

The CDR3: CASSLQGYEQYF. DNA for the CDR3: TGTGCCAGCAGCTTACAGGGTTACGAGCAGTACTTC. The chain links TRBV7-9 to TRBJ2-7, with D perhaps TRBD1 (5 bases). Germline V gene sequence: CDR1 SEHNR, CDR2 FQNEAQ (reference sequence). V shed 2 bases and J shed 4 bases, with 6 bases lying between them. The CDR3 loop spans 12 amino acids.

The gene calls are TRBV19 and TRBJ1-2; TRBD1 is a possible D gene (5 bases). The V gene lost 7 bases and the J gene lost 1 base, with 13 bases spanning the gap. Germline loops: CDR1 LNHDA, CDR2 SQIVND (reference sequence). The CDR3 runs to 14 residues. This chain's CDR3 is CASKNPGLNYGYTF. Here the CDR3 DNA reads TGTGCCAGTAAGAACCCAGGGCTTAACTATGGCTACACCTTC.

J is TRBJ2-1 and V is TRBV5-1; TRBD1 matches 11 bases. Looked up from germline, CDR1 is SGHRS and CDR2 is YFSETQ. With 0 bases clipped from V and 7 bases from J, the junction kept 3 bases outside the gene matches. The CDR3 runs 15 residues. Here the CDR3 DNA reads TGCGCCAGCAGCTTGGGGACAGGGGGCGGGAATGAGCAGTTCTTC. This encodes CASSLGTGGGNEQFF.

CDR3 in amino acids: CASSLNSVRGYGYTF. CDR3 in DNA: TGTGCCAGCAGCCTGAACAGTGTCAGGGGCTATGGCTACACCTTC. The chain couples TRBV5-6 to TRBJ1-2, with D possibly matching TRBD1 (6 bases). The V gene's germline CDR1 is SGHDT and CDR2 YYEEEE. Trimming shortened V by 4 bases and J by 4 bases, and 17 bases separated the two germline ends. The CDR3 totals 15 residues.

The chain couples TRBV5-1 to TRBJ1-3; unclear D gene. V shed 0 bases and J shed 0 bases, with 10 bases lying between them. The germline CDR1 and CDR2 sequences are SGHRS and YFSETQ. This CDR3 has 16 residues. The CDR3 DNA sequence: TGCGCCAGCAGCTTGGAGGGCCAGGACTCTGGAAACACCATATATTTT. It yields the protein CASSLEGQDSGNTIYF.

The V and J genes are TRBV9 and TRBJ1-6; D is uncertain. The CDR3 has 16 amino acids. Germline V gives CDR1 SGDLS, CDR2 YYNGEE. V was cut by 0 bases and J by 0 bases, with 7 bases left in between. CDR3 sequence: CASSVEGSSYNSPLHF. As DNA, the CDR3 is TGTGCCAGCAGCGTAGAAGGTAGCTCCTATAATTCACCCCTCCACTTT.

The gene calls are TRBV2 and TRBJ1-1, with 9 bases aligning to TRBD1. The germline gives CDR1 SNHLY, CDR2 FYNNEI. After removal of 9 bases from V and 1 base from J, the junction contained 12 bases not matched to a gene. This CDR3 spans 16 amino acids. The CDR3 DNA reads TGTGCCAGGGGAACCTGGACAGGGGCAGGGAACACTGAAGCTTTCTTT. Translated, it gives CARGTWTGAGNTEAFF.

The chain combines TRBV28 with TRBJ1-4; D is unclear. Germline V CDR1 and CDR2: MDHEN, SYDVKM. V lost 5 bases and J lost 11, with 12 bases in between. The CDR3 loop spans 12 amino acids. The CDR3 reads CASSPPNGKLFF. CDR3 nucleotide sequence: TGTGCCAGCAGTCCTCCCAACGGGAAACTGTTTTTT. Filled out from reference TRBV28 and TRBJ1-4, the complete variable domain reads DVKVTQSSRYLVKRTGEKVFLECVQDMDHENMFWYRQDPGLGLRLIYFSYDVKMKEKGDIPEGYSVSREKKERFSLILESASTNQTSMYLCASSPPNGKLFFGSGTQLSVL.

The CDR3 nucleotides read TGTGCCAGCAGTCGGACTCTCAGGGGCACCGGGGAGCTGTTTTTT. It is translated as CASSRTLRGTGELFF. The rearrangement joins TRBV27 to TRBJ2-2; a weak D match, TRBD1 (6 bases). This CDR3 comprises 15 residues. Germline V lookup: CDR1 MNHEY, CDR2 SMNVEV (reference sequence). The V end lost 5 bases, the J end lost 4 bases, and 14 bases lay between the germline ends.